This paragraph reports one T cell receptor (beta chain). The CDR3 covers 14 residues. V lost 6 bases, J lost 5 bases, and 6 bases stayed unmatched. Looked up from germline, CDR1 is MNHNY and CDR2 is SVGAGI (reference sequence). The record originates from a study of cytomegalovirus exposure and HLA in healthy donors. The PCR was carried out with 60 Vbeta primers and 13 Jbeta primers. Clones were read by immunoSEQ multiplex PCR, and TCRdb kept only the in-frame ones, dropping some. Its clone listing holds approximately 120,000 clones. The receptor's source is a woman in her fifties or sixties in good health and CMV-seronegative. J is TRBJ2-3 and V is TRBV6-6; TRBD2 aligns across 9 bases. Sample: PBMCs. The CDR3: CASRFSGGKDTQYF. In DNA, the CDR3 is TGTGCCAGCAGGTTTAGCGGGGGCAAAGATACGCAGTATTTT.